Below, 3 T cell receptor beta chains from the same sample are listed, as sequenced in a study of regulatory T cells in long-lasting Graves disease. Time point denoted: persistent/refractory GD, antithyroid drugs over 5 years with positive TRAb. Extracted RNA from PBMCs served as the source of the TCR library. Building the TCR beta libraries relied on iRepertoire HTBI primers, and CDR3 regions underwent Arm-PCR. Each CDR3 protein gets one entry after TCRdb re-called the multiplex PCR reads with MiXCR. The sample contains fewer than 450,000 distinct CDR3 sequences, 23% of which appear only once. The source was peripheral blood mononuclear cells (PBMCs), collected when the disease was refractory, from a patient treated with antithyroid drugs. All receptors derive from a female donor with Graves disease.

This clonotype showed up many times. This chain uses TRBV24-1 with TRBJ1-1; D gene unclear. The CDR3 spans 13 residues. The germline V and J ends were trimmed by 7 bases and 0 bases, with 8 bases remaining between them. Germline V gene lookup returns CDR1 KGHDR and CDR2 SFDVKD. CDR3 residues: CATRLGVNTEAFF. In DNA, the CDR3 is TGTGCCACCAGACTCGGAGTGAACACTGAAGCTTTCTTT.

This clonotype was seen at least ten times. Here the CDR3 DNA reads TGCAGCGTTGAAGTGTTGGCGGCCAGCTCCTACGAGCAGTACTTC. Its translation is CSVEVLAASSYEQYF. The V and J genes are TRBV29-1 and TRBJ2-7; D ambiguous. V shed 1 base and J shed 0 bases, with 13 bases lying between them. This CDR3 is 15 amino acids long. Germline CDR1 SQVTM, CDR2 ANQGSEA.

This clonotype was seen ten or more times. The chain joins TRBV12-3 or TRBV12-4 to TRBJ1-2; D not resolved. Trimming removed 7 bases from V and 2 bases from J, with 11 bases in between. The CDR3 has 13 residues. The CDR3 DNA sequence: TGTGCCAGCACCCTACTCCCAAACTATGGCTACACCTTC. It codes for CASTLLPNYGYTF.